The source of this T cell receptor (beta chain) is a study of blood T cell repertoires in COVID-19. Study-wide background: Specimens from acute and convalescent COVID-19 originated in the United States, Italy and Spain.

The germline V gene has CDR1 SGHVS and CDR2 FNYEAQ. J gave up 3 bases and V 2 bases, and 12 bases lay outside the gene matches. The CDR3 length is 18 residues. The assay was immunoSEQ multiplex PCR, and TCRdb's table has in-frame clones only and misses some. Of about 350,000 clones listed, around nine tenths are singletons. Sequencing was carried out using peripheral blood. This receptor was identified in a woman aged 18-29 years who had recovered from COVID-19. The chain uses TRBV7-6 and TRBJ2-1; 8 bases are shared with TRBD2. This chain's CDR3 is CASSLPAGAGLDYNEQFF. The CDR3 DNA sequence: TGTGCCAGCAGCTTACCAGCGGGAGCCGGCTTGGACTACAATGAGCAGTTCTTC.